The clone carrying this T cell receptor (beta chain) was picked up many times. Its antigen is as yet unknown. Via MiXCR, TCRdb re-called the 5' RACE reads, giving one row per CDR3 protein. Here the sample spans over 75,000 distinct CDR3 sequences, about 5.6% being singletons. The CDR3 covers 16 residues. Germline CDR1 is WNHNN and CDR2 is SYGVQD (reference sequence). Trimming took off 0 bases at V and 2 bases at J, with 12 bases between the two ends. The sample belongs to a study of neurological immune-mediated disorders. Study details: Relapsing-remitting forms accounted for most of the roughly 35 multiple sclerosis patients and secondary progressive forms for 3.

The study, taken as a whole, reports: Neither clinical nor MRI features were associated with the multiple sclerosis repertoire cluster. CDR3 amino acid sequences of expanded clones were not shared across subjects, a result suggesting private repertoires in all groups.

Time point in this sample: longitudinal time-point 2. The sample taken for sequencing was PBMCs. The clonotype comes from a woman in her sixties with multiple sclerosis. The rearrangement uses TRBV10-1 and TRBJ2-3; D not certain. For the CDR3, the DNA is TGCGCCAGCAGTGAGTCGAAAGTCTCTTACACAGATACGCAGTATTTT. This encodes CASSESKVSYTDTQYF.